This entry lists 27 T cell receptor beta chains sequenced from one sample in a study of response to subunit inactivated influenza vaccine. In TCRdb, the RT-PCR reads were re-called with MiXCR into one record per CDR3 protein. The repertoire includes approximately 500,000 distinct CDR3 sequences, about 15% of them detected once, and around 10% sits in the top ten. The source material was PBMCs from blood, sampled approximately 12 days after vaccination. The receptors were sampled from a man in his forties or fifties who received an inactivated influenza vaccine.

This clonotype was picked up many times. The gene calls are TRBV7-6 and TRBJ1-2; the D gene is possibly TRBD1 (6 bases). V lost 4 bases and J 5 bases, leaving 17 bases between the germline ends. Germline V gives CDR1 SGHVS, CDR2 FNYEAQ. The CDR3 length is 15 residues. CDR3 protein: CASSSLLGGHYGYTF. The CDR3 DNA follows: TGTGCCAGCAGCTCCCTTTTGGGGGGCCATTATGGCTACACCTTC.

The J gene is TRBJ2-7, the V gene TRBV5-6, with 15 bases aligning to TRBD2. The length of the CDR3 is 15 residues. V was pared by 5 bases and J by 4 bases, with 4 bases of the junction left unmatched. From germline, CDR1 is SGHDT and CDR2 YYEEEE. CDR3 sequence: CASRRTSGRGYEQYF. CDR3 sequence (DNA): TGTGCCAGCAGACGGACTAGCGGGAGGGGGTACGAGCAGTACTTC.

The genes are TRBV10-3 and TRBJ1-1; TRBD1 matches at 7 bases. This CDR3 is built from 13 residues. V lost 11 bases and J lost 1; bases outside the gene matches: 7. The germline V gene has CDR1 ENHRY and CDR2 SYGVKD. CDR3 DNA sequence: TGTGCCGTTATGACAGGGCCGAACACTGAAGCTTTCTTT. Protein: CAVMTGPNTEAFF.

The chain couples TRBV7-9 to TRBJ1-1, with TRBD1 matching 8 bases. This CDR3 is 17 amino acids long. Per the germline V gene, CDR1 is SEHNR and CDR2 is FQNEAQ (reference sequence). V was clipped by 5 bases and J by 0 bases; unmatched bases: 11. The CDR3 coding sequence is TGTGCCAGCAGCCTAAAAGGACAGGGAAAGCTGAACACTGAAGCTTTCTTT. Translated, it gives CASSLKGQGKLNTEAFF.

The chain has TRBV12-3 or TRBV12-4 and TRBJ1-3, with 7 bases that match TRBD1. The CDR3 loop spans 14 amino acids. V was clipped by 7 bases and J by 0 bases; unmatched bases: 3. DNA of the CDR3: TGTGCCAGCACCAACAGGGGCTCTGGAAACACCATATATTTT. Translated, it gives CASTNRGSGNTIYF.

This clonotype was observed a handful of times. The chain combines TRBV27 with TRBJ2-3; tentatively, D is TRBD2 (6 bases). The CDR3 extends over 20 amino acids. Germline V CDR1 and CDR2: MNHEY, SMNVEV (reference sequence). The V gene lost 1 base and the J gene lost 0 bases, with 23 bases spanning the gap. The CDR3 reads CASSLLLPASDRSSTDTQYF. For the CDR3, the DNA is TGTGCCAGCAGTTTATTGCTTCCGGCTAGCGACCGATCTAGCACAGATACGCAGTATTTT.

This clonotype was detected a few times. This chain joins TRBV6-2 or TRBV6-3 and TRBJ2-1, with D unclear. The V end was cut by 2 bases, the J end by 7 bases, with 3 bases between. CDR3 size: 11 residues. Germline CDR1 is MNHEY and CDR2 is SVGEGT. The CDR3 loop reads CASSYRNEQFF. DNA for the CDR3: TGTGCCAGCAGTTACAGGAATGAGCAGTTCTTC.

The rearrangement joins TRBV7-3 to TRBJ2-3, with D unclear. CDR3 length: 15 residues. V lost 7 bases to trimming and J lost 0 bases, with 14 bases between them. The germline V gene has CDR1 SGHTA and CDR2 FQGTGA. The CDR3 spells CASTNSVKSTDTQYF. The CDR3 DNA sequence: TGTGCCAGCACCAATTCAGTTAAGAGCACAGATACGCAGTATTTT.

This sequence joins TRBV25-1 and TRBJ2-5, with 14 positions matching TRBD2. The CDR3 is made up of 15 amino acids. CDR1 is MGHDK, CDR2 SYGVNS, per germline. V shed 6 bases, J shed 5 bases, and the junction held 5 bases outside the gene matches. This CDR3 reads CASSRLAGGPETQYF. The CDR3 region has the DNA TGTGCCAGCAGCAGACTAGCGGGAGGGCCGGAGACCCAGTACTTC.

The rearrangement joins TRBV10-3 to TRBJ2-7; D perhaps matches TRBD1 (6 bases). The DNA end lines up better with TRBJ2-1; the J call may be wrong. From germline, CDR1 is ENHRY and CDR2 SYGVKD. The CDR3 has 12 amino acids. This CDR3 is CAISPDSYEQFF. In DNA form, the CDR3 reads TGTGCCATCAGTCCGGACAGCTACGAGCAGTTCTTC.

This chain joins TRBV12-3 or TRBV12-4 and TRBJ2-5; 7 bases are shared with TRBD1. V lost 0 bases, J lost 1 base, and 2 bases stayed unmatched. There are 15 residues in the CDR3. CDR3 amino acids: CASSLAAGGQETQYF. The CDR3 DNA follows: TGTGCCAGCAGTTTAGCGGCAGGGGGCCAAGAGACCCAGTACTTC.

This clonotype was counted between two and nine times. CDR3 region: CASSLRSGIYSPLHF. The CDR3 DNA reads as TGTGCCAGCAGCTTGCGGTCGGGAATCTATTCACCCCTCCACTTT. The chain has TRBV5-8 and TRBJ1-6, with D unresolved. Trimming left V 1 base short and J 8 bases short, with 13 bases between. Germline CDR1 is SGHTS and CDR2 is YDEGEE. This CDR3 is 15 amino acids long.

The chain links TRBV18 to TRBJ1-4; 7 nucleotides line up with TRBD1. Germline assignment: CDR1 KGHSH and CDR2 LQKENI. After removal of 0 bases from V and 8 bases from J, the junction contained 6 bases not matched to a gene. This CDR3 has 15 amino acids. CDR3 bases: TGTGCCAGCTCACCACCATCTCAGGGGGGCGAAAAACTGTTTTTT. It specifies CASSPPSQGGEKLFF.

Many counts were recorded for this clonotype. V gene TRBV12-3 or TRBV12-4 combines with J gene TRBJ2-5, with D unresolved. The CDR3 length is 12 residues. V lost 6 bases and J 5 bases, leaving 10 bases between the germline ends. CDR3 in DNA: TGTGCCAGCAGCCCACGGACGGAGACCCAGTACTTC. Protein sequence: CASSPRTETQYF.

CDR3 DNA: TGTGCCAGCAGCCTGCGACATCTAGCATTTGGCACAGATACGCAGTATTTT. As protein: CASSLRHLAFGTDTQYF. This chain connects TRBV7-6 to TRBJ2-3, with D possibly TRBD2 on 5 matching bases. CDR1 and CDR2 from the germline V gene are SGHVS and FNYEAQ. CDR3 length equals 17 residues. V was shortened by 5 bases and J by 1 base, with 19 bases between the two germline ends.

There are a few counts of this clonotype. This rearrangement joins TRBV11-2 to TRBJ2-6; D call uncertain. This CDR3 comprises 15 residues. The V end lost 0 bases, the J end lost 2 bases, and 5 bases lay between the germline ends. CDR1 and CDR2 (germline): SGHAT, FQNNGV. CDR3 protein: CASSLDHPGANVLTF. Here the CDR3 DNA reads TGTGCCAGCAGCTTAGACCACCCTGGGGCCAACGTCCTGACTTTC. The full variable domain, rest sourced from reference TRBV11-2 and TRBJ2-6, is EAGVAQSPRYKIIEKRQSVAFWCNPISGHATLYWYQQILGQGPKLLIQFQNNGVVDDSQLPKDRFSAERLKGVDSTLKIQPAKLEDSAVYLCASSLDHPGANVLTFGAGSRLTVL.

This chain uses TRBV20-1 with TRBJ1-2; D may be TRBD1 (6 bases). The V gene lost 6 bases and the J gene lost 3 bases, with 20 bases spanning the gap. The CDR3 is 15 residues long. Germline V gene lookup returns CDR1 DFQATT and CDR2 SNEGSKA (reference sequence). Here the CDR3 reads CSAENLGGVDYGYTF. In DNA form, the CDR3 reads TGCAGTGCAGAGAATCTGGGGGGCGTAGACTATGGCTACACCTTC.

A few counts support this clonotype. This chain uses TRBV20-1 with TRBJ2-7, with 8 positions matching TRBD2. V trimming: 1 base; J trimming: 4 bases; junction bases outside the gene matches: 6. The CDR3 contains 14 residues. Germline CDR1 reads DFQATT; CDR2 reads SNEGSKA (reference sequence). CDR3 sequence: CSARVPASGYEQYF. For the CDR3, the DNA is TGCAGTGCTAGAGTTCCCGCTAGCGGGTACGAGCAGTACTTC.

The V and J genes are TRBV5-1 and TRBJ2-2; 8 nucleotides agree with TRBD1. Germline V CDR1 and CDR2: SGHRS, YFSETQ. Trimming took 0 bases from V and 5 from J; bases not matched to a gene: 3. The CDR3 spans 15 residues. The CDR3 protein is CASSLVQGGTGELFF. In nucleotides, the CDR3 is TGCGCCAGCAGCTTGGTACAGGGGGGTACCGGGGAGCTGTTTTTT. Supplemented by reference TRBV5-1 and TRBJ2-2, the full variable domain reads KAGVTQTPRYLIKTRGQQVTLSCSPISGHRSVSWYQQTPGQGLQFLFEYFSETQRNKGNFPGRFSGRQFSNSRSEMNVSTLELGDSALYLCASSLVQGGTGELFFGEGSRLTVL.

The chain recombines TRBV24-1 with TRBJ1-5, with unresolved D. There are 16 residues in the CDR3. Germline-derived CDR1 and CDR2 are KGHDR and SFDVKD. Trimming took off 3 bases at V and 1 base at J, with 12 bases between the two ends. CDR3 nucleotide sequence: TGTGCCACCAGTGATGGCGGACGGATGAGCAATCAGCCCCAGCATTTT. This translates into CATSDGGRMSNQPQHF.

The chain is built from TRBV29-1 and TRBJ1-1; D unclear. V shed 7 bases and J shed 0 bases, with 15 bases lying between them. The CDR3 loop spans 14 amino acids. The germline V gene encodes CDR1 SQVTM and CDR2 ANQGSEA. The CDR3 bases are TGCAGCGGTACAGACTCTGACATGAACACTGAAGCTTTCTTT. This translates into CSGTDSDMNTEAFF.

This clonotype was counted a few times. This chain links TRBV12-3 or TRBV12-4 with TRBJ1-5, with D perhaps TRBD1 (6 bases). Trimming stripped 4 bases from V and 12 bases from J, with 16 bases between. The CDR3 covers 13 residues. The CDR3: CASSSGGQGGQHF. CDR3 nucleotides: TGTGCCAGCAGTTCCGGGGGACAAGGAGGCCAGCATTTT.

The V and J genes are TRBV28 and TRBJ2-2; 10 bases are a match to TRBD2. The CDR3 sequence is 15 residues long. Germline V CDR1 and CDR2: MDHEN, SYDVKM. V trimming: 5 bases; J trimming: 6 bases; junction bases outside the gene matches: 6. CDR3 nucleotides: TGTGCCAGCAGTACGGGACTAGCGTTTGCCGGGGAGCTGTTTTTT. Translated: CASSTGLAFAGELFF.

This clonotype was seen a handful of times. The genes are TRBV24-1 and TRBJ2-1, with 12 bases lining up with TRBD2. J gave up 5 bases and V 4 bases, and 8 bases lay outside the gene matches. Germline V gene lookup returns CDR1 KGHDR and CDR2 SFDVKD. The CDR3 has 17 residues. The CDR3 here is CATSEYNGLAGHNEQFF. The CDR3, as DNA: TGTGCCACCAGTGAATATAACGGACTAGCGGGGCACAATGAGCAGTTCTTC.

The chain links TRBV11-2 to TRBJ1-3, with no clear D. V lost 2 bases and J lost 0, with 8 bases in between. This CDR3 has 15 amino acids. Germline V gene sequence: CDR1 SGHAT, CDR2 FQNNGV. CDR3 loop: CASSLTDYSGNTIYF. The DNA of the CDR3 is TGTGCCAGCAGCTTAACGGATTACTCTGGAAACACCATATATTTT.

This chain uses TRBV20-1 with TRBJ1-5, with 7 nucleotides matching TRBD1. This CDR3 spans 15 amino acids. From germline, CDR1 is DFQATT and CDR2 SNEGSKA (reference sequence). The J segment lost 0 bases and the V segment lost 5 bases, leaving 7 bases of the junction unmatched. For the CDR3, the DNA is TGCAGTGCTCTGCCACAGGGGTATAGCAATCAGCCCCAGCATTTT. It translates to CSALPQGYSNQPQHF.

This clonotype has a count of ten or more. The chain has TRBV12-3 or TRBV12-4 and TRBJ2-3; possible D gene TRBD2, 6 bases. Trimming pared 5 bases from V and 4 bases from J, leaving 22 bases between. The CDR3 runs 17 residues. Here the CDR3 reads CASSPLGGSHLADTQYF. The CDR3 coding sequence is TGTGCCAGCAGTCCACTGGGGGGTTCCCATCTAGCAGATACGCAGTATTTT.